The sample holds many counts of the clone carrying this TCR beta chain. As yet, its antigen is unknown. This entry belongs to a study of T-cell reconstitution after alpha-beta-depleted transplantation in children. The CDR3 runs to 14 residues. Germline-derived CDR1 and CDR2 are MDHEN and SYDVKM. Trimming took off 4 bases at V and 5 bases at J, with 14 bases between the two ends. Unique molecular identifiers tagged the TCRbeta library. TCRdb redid the calling of the PCR reads with MiXCR, one entry per CDR3 protein. The table includes 90,000 to 100,000 distinct CDR3 sequences, around 22% detected once. Overall study findings and caveats: It was surviving recipient T cells and thymic progenitors that gave some patients high TCRbeta diversity at day 60. Two months or so post-transplant, alpha-beta T cells reportedly derived from several hundred expanded graft clones. At one year after transplant, newly produced T cells mostly accounted for T-cell counts and diversity.

This sequence was found in a boy under 10 years old with acute lymphoblastic leukemia, due to receive a stem cell transplant. V and J are TRBV28 and TRBJ1-2; no firm D call. The sample consisted of PBMCs, taken before TCRalphabeta/CD19-depleted stem cell transplant. CDR3 in amino acids: CASSSLIFQYGYTF. CDR3 DNA: TGTGCCAGCAGTTCTCTAATTTTCCAATATGGCTACACCTTC.